This record covers a single T cell receptor (beta chain). This CDR3 has 15 amino acids. Germline values: CDR1 LGHNA, CDR2 YSLEER. The V gene lost 0 bases and the J gene lost 2 bases, with 11 bases spanning the gap. They ran version v3.0 of the immunoSEQ assay at survey level. The repertoire was sequenced with immunoSEQ multiplex PCR; TCRdb's copy has only in-frame clones and lacks some. The profile covers tens of thousands of clones, with 90% to 95% appearing a single time and 6.5% to 10% taken by the ten largest. These data originate in a study of long-term antiretroviral therapy in people with HIV. Here the sequenced sample was unsorted PBMCs, taken roughly 6.2 years after starting antiretroviral therapy. The chain employs TRBV4-3 and TRBJ2-7; no reliable D call. The origin of this receptor is a man aged 25-40 years with HIV. CDR3 residues: CASSQDLGNTYEQYF. The DNA of the CDR3 is TGCGCCAGCAGCCAAGATTTAGGTAACACCTACGAGCAGTACTTC.